Presented here are 9 T cell receptor beta chains from one specimen sequenced in a study of technical replicates of blood from several donors. Data came from immunoSEQ multiplex PCR; TCRdb stores just in-frame clones and leaves some out. Of 74,000 or so clones listed, around 92% are singletons. Sequencing input: T cells isolated from PBMCs. These receptors originate from a human donor in good health.

The chain couples TRBV7-9 to TRBJ1-1; unclear D gene. Germline CDR1 SEHNR, CDR2 FQNEAQ (reference sequence). V lost 4 bases and J lost 7, with 10 bases in between. The CDR3 contains 12 residues. Written as DNA, the CDR3 is TGTGCCAGCAGCTACGCCCGGGGTGAAGCTTTCTTT. Its translation: CASSYARGEAFF.

The J gene is TRBJ2-3, the V gene TRBV4-3, with TRBD2 identical over 11 bases. Looked up from germline, CDR1 is LGHNA and CDR2 is YSLEER. V shed 4 bases, J shed 6 bases, and the junction held 6 bases outside the gene matches. The CDR3 length is 15 residues. In DNA form, the CDR3 reads TGCGCCAGCAGCCGAGTAGCGGGAGGGATGGATACGCAGTATTTT. Translation gives CASSRVAGGMDTQYF.

This clone was recorded once. V gene TRBV5-6 combines with J gene TRBJ1-1; D unresolved. Trimming pared 3 bases from V and 0 bases from J, leaving 9 bases between. The CDR3 spans 14 residues. Germline CDR1 SGHDT, CDR2 YYEEEE. CDR3 nucleotides: TGTGCCAGCAGCTCCGTCGGGGTGAACACTGAAGCTTTCTTT. It is translated as CASSSVGVNTEAFF. The variable domain in full, with the rest retrieved from reference TRBV5-6 and TRBJ1-1, is DAGVTQSPTHLIKTRGQQVTLRCSPKSGHDTVSWYQQALGQGPQFIFQYYEEEERQRGNFPDRFSGHQFPNYSSELNVNALLLGDSALYLCASSSVGVNTEAFFGQGTRLTVV.

The J gene is TRBJ2-7, the V gene TRBV11-3; D not resolved. Germline V gene data show CDR1 as SGHNT and CDR2 as YENEEA. V was shortened by 5 bases and J by 7 bases, with 21 bases between the two germline ends. The CDR3 is made up of 15 amino acids. In DNA form, the CDR3 reads TGTGCCAGCAGCGTGAATGGCGGCTCCTACGAGGAGCAGTACTTC. Translated: CASSVNGGSYEEQYF.

This clone was counted a single time. This chain joins TRBV7-9 and TRBJ2-1, with D maybe TRBD1 (6 bases). Per germline, CDR1 SEHNR and CDR2 FQNEAQ (reference sequence). Trimming removed 4 bases at V and 7 bases at J, with 20 bases between. This CDR3 is built from 16 residues. The CDR3 here is CASSSHDRFPVNEQFF. CDR3 coding DNA: TGTGCCAGCAGCTCCCACGACAGGTTCCCCGTAAATGAGCAGTTCTTC.

Here the CDR3 DNA reads TGTGCCACCAGCAGAGCAGAAGGGGGCTATGGCTACACCTTC. This translates into CATSRAEGGYGYTF. This chain connects TRBV15 to TRBJ1-2, with D possibly being TRBD1 (6 bases). The germline V and J ends were trimmed by 1 base and 4 bases, with 10 bases remaining between them. This CDR3 is built from 14 residues. Germline V gene data show CDR1 as LNHNV and CDR2 as YYDKDF (reference sequence).

The rearrangement joins TRBV30 to TRBJ2-7; the D gene is possibly TRBD1 (6 bases). From germline, CDR1 is GTSNPN and CDR2 SVGIG (reference sequence). The CDR3 covers 13 residues. The ends were cut back, 5 bases at V and 2 bases at J, with 13 bases in the middle. The CDR3 here is CAWETGSAYEQYF. The CDR3 DNA sequence: TGTGCCTGGGAGACAGGTTCTGCCTACGAGCAGTACTTC. The full variable domain, its missing parts supplied by reference TRBV30 and TRBJ2-7, is SQTIHQWPATLVQPVGSPLSLECTVEGTSNPNLYWYRQAAGRGLQLLFYSVGIGQISSEVPQNLSASRPQDRQFILSSKKLLLSDSGFYLCAWETGSAYEQYFGPGTRLTVT.

The genes are TRBV6-5 and TRBJ2-5; 8 positions agree with TRBD2. The CDR3 contains 15 residues. The ends lost 6 bases at V and 0 bases at J; junction bases unmatched: 6. CDR1 is MNHEY, CDR2 SVGAGI, per germline. CDR3 residues: CASRLAGLNQETQYF. CDR3 in DNA: TGTGCCAGCAGGCTAGCGGGCCTAAACCAAGAGACCCAGTACTTC.

The gene calls are TRBV27 and TRBJ2-7, with 8 bases matching TRBD1. The CDR3 sequence is 14 residues long. The germline V gene has CDR1 MNHEY and CDR2 SMNVEV (reference sequence). J lost 3 bases, V lost 2 bases, and 3 bases had no gene match. CDR3 protein: CASSLIGTGYEQYF. The CDR3 DNA reads as TGTGCCAGCAGTTTAATCGGGACAGGCTACGAGCAGTACTTC.